Sequencing of this T cell receptor (beta chain) was carried out in a study of neurological immune-mediated disorders. The study, taken as a whole, reports: Patients with HTLV-1-associated myelopathy showed the most TCR clonal expansion. Those with multiple sclerosis showed the least, falling below healthy controls.

The time point: technical triplicate 2. TCRdb used MiXCR to reprocess the 5' RACE reads, holding one entry per CDR3 protein. Of 31,000 or so distinct CDR3 sequences in the sample, approximately 12% are singletons; the top ten hold 4% to 5.5%. The V and J ends lost 5 bases and 4 bases respectively, with 14 bases between them. Per the germline V gene, CDR1 is LGHDT and CDR2 is YNNKEL (reference sequence). The CDR3 sequence is 14 residues long. Ten or more counts support this clonotype. Antigen specificity is unknown. The sequenced sample consisted of CD4+ T cells from blood. V is TRBV3-1 and J is TRBJ2-5; a possible D gene is TRBD1 (5 bases). This clonotype originated in a female donor with HTLV-1-associated myelopathy (HAM/TSP). This chain's CDR3 is CASSNQGLGETQYF. As DNA, the CDR3 is TGTGCCAGCAGCAACCAGGGTTTGGGAGAGACCCAGTACTTC.